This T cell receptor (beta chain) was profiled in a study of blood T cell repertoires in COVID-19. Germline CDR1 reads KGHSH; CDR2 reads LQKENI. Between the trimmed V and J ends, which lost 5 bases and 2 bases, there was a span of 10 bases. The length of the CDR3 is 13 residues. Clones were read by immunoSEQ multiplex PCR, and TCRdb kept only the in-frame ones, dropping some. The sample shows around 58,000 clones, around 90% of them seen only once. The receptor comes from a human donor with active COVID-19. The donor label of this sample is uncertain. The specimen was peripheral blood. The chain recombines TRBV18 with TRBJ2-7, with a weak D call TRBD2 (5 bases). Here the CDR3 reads CASSDGVTYEQYF. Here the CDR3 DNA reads TGTGCCAGCTCAGACGGGGTTACCTACGAGCAGTACTTC. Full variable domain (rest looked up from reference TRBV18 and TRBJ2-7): NAGVMQNPRHLVRRRGQEARLRCSPMKGHSHVYWYRQLPEEGLKFMVYLQKENIIDESGMPKERFSAEFPKEGPSILRIQQVVRGDSAAYFCASSDGVTYEQYFGPGTRLTVT.